These 21 T cell receptor beta chains share one sample of origin, sequenced in a study of beta chain features in type 1 diabetes. Reverse transcription of all isolated RNA meant that expressed TCRB transcripts were sequenced. Profiling relied on immunoSEQ multiplex PCR, and the TCRdb table lists in-frame clones only, not all of them. Counted here are under 450,000 clones, about 14% occurring once; the ten biggest clones make up approximately 0.035%. Sequencing was carried out using naive CD4+ T cells from blood. These receptors came from a man in his thirties or forties in good health.

The chain joins TRBV29-1 to TRBJ1-2; 7 bases agree with TRBD1. Germline V CDR1 and CDR2: SQVTM, ANQGSEA. CDR3 size: 11 residues. Trimming cost V 8 bases and J 3 bases; bases outside gene matches: 3. DNA for the CDR3: TGCAGCCCCGGACAGGACTATGGCTACACCTTC. Translation: CSPGQDYGYTF.

The gene calls are TRBV7-2 and TRBJ2-5; 7 nucleotides align to TRBD2. Germline-derived CDR1 and CDR2 are SGHTA and FQGNSA. Losses at the gene ends were 2 bases for V and 0 bases for J; bases not matched to a gene: 6. The CDR3 contains 16 residues. CDR3 region: CASSLLRGTYQETQYF. The CDR3 DNA follows: TGTGCCAGCAGCTTATTGCGGGGGACCTACCAAGAGACCCAGTACTTC.

The chain is built from TRBV5-6 and TRBJ2-5; no reliable D call. The V end was cut by 3 bases, the J end by 5 bases, with 11 bases between. Germline-derived CDR1 and CDR2 are SGHDT and YYEEEE. The CDR3 covers 13 residues. The CDR3 sequence is CASSSTALETQYF. The CDR3 bases are TGTGCCAGCAGCTCAACAGCTTTGGAGACCCAGTACTTC.

This sequence joins TRBV7-2 and TRBJ1-2, with 10 bases that match TRBD1. After removal of 1 base from V and 10 bases from J, the junction contained 6 bases not matched to a gene. Germline values: CDR1 SGHTA, CDR2 FQGNSA. This CDR3 has 14 amino acids. This CDR3 is CASSLVGTGAVYTF. The CDR3 DNA reads TGTGCCAGCAGCTTAGTCGGGACAGGGGCTGTCTACACCTTC.

The rearrangement links TRBV6-6 to TRBJ2-5, with 11 bases that match TRBD1. The CDR3 spans 14 residues. Germline-derived CDR1 and CDR2 are MNHNY and SVGAGI (reference sequence). Unmatched junction bases numbered 3, after V lost 4 bases and J lost 5 bases. CDR3 coding DNA: TGTGCCAGCAGTTGGACAGGGGGCTGGGAGACCCAGTACTTC. It yields the protein CASSWTGGWETQYF.

With respect to this clone: The same CDR3 is also encoded by other DNA sequences in this sample. The rearrangement links TRBV19 to TRBJ2-5; D is unresolved. Germline V gene lookup returns CDR1 LNHDA and CDR2 SQIVND (reference sequence). The V end lost 1 base, the J end lost 1 base, and 4 bases lay between the germline ends. The CDR3 spans 13 residues. CDR3 loop: CASSIGTQETQYF. The CDR3 DNA reads TGTGCCAGTAGTATAGGGACCCAAGAGACCCAGTACTTC.

The chain employs TRBV7-2 and TRBJ2-7; 8 nucleotides line up with TRBD1. Germline trimming cut 5 bases from V and 2 bases from J; bases unmatched to any gene: 5. Per germline, CDR1 SGHTA and CDR2 FQGNSA. CDR3 length equals 14 residues. CDR3 region: CASSTGTGPYEQYV. The CDR3, as DNA: TGTGCCAGCAGCACGGGGACAGGCCCCTACGAGCAGTACGTC.

This clone was detected once. The chain joins TRBV5-1 to TRBJ2-1; D is possibly TRBD1 (6 bases). Deletions cut 5 bases from V and 8 bases from J, with 14 bases between. CDR3 size: 13 residues. The germline CDR1 and CDR2 sequences are SGHRS and YFSETQ. CDR3 coding DNA: TGCGCCAGCAGTTGGGGACACAAGGATGAGCAGTTCTTC. This encodes CASSWGHKDEQFF.

J is TRBJ2-3 and V is TRBV4-1; 11 nucleotides match TRBD2. This CDR3 has 16 residues. Germline CDR1 reads MGHRA; CDR2 reads YSYEKL. V lost 4 bases to trimming and J lost 4 bases; unmatched junction nucleotides: 7. CDR3 residues: CASSLTSGGRSDTQYF. CDR3 coding DNA: TGCGCCAGCAGCCTTACTAGCGGGGGAAGGTCAGATACGCAGTATTTT.

The chain is built from TRBV7-9 and TRBJ1-1, with 7 bases that match TRBD1. The germline V gene encodes CDR1 SEHNR and CDR2 FQNEAQ (reference sequence). V dropped 6 bases and J dropped 1; count of bases not matched to a gene: 5. This CDR3 comprises 14 residues. In DNA form, the CDR3 reads TGTGCCAGCAGATCTACAGGGGAGAACACTGAAGCTTTCTTT. Its protein product is CASRSTGENTEAFF. The full variable domain, its missing parts supplied by reference TRBV7-9 and TRBJ1-1, is DTGVSQNPRHKITKRGQNVTFRCDPISEHNRLYWYRQTLGQGPEFLTYFQNEAQLEKSRLLSDRFSAERPKGSFSTLEIQRTEQGDSAMYLCASRSTGENTEAFFGQGTRLTVV.

The V call is TRBV7-6, the J call TRBJ2-7, with TRBD2 matching 9 bases. Germline V CDR1 and CDR2: SGHVS, FNYEAQ. V lost 1 base to trimming and J lost 2 bases; unmatched junction nucleotides: 9. The CDR3 runs 17 residues. This CDR3 reads CASSLDGGLAGPYEQYF. The DNA of the CDR3 is TGTGCCAGCAGCTTAGATGGTGGGCTAGCGGGGCCCTACGAGCAGTACTTC.

The chain has TRBV7-6 and TRBJ2-7; a weak D match, TRBD1 (6 bases). The V gene lost 4 bases and the J gene lost 6 bases, with 16 bases spanning the gap. Looked up from germline, CDR1 is SGHVS and CDR2 is FNYEAQ. This CDR3 has 14 residues. CDR3 sequence reads: CASSSNRDGGEQYF. The CDR3 nucleotides read TGTGCCAGCAGCTCCAACAGGGATGGAGGCGAGCAGTACTTC.

There are a few counts of this clone. This chain links TRBV7-2 with TRBJ2-1, with a weak D call TRBD2 (6 bases). CDR1 is SGHTA, CDR2 FQGNSA, per germline. CDR3 length: 15 amino acids. Between the trimmed V and J ends, which lost 5 bases and 5 bases, there was a span of 16 bases. This chain's CDR3 is CASSPKGLPDNEQFF. CDR3 in DNA: TGTGCCAGCAGCCCAAAGGGACTCCCCGACAATGAGCAGTTCTTC.

This clone was seen only a few times. The chain combines TRBV2 with TRBJ2-5; D gene uncertain. Per the germline V gene, CDR1 is SNHLY and CDR2 is FYNNEI. V gave up 5 bases and J gave up 4 bases, with 8 bases separating them. CDR3 size: 12 residues. The CDR3 sequence is CASSPLTETQYF. Here the CDR3 DNA reads TGTGCCAGCAGTCCCTTAACAGAGACCCAGTACTTC.

The rearrangement uses TRBV7-2 and TRBJ1-2; maybe TRBD1 (6 bases). This CDR3 spans 14 amino acids. V lost 7 bases and J 0 bases, leaving 12 bases between the germline ends. Germline loops: CDR1 SGHTA, CDR2 FQGNSA. This chain's CDR3 is CASTPRGPNYGYTF. The CDR3 nucleotides read TGTGCCAGCACCCCTCGGGGGCCTAACTATGGCTACACCTTC. The complete variable domain, with remaining parts taken from reference TRBV7-2 and TRBJ1-2, reads GAGVSQSPSNKVTEKGKDVELRCDPISGHTALYWYRQSLGQGLEFLIYFQGNSAPDKSGLPSDRFSAERTGGSVSTLTIQRTQQEDSAVYLCASTPRGPNYGYTFGSGTRLTVV.

The sample holds a few counts of this clone. Distinct nucleotide sequences in the sample also encode this CDR3. V is TRBV7-2 and J is TRBJ2-5; D is perhaps TRBD2 (5 bases). CDR1 and CDR2 from the germline V gene are SGHTA and FQGNSA. Trimming left V 1 base short and J 5 bases short, with 11 bases between. The CDR3 covers 14 residues. The CDR3 sequence: CASSLERVGETQYF. The CDR3 nucleotides read TGTGCCAGCAGCTTAGAGAGGGTCGGGGAGACCCAGTACTTC.

Only a few counts were recorded for this clone. This sequence joins TRBV2 and TRBJ2-1; D is ambiguous. V was cut by 4 bases and J by 4 bases, with 11 bases left in between. Germline CDR1 SNHLY, CDR2 FYNNEI. This CDR3 is 14 amino acids long. CDR3 coding DNA: TGTGCCAGCAGTGGTGTTAGCACGTACAATGAGCAGTTCTTC. Amino acid sequence: CASSGVSTYNEQFF.

This clone was seen more than once but under ten times. V is TRBV11-2 and J is TRBJ2-7; 7 bases map to TRBD1. The germline gives CDR1 SGHAT, CDR2 FQNNGV. With 5 bases clipped from V and 4 bases from J, the junction kept 11 bases outside the gene matches. The CDR3 is made up of 15 amino acids. Written as DNA, the CDR3 is TGTGCCAGCAGCATTCCGACAGGGCGCTCTTACGAGCAGTACTTC. Its translation: CASSIPTGRSYEQYF.

The chain recombines TRBV11-3 with TRBJ2-3, with no clear D. The CDR3 loop spans 15 amino acids. Looked up from germline, CDR1 is SGHNT and CDR2 is YENEEA. V was pared by 1 base and J by 0 bases, with 8 bases between. CDR3 bases: TGTGCCAGCAGCTTAGGCGATCGGAGCACAGATACGCAGTATTTT. It is translated as CASSLGDRSTDTQYF. The whole variable domain, remainder taken from reference TRBV11-3 and TRBJ2-3, is EAGVVQSPRYKIIEKKQPVAFWCNPISGHNTLYWYLQNLGQGPELLIRYENEEAVDDSQLPKDRFSAERLKGVDSTLKIQPAELGDSAVYLCASSLGDRSTDTQYFGPGTRLTVL.

This clone came up a few times. V is TRBV10-3 and J is TRBJ2-5; D unclear. The CDR3 is 13 residues long. Trimming shortened V by 2 bases and J by 5 bases, and 9 bases separated the two germline ends. Germline values: CDR1 ENHRY, CDR2 SYGVKD. CDR3 residues: CAISEVGSETQYF. As DNA, the CDR3 is TGTGCCATCAGTGAGGTGGGATCTGAGACCCAGTACTTC.

This clone turned up a few times. The chain couples TRBV5-1 to TRBJ2-6; 7 bases map to TRBD1. Germline assignment: CDR1 SGHRS and CDR2 YFSETQ. CDR3 length: 18 residues. J was trimmed by 0 bases and V by 2 bases; bases with no gene match: 8. CDR3 sequence: CASSFGTETHSGANVLTF. CDR3 in DNA: TGCGCCAGCAGCTTCGGGACAGAAACTCACTCTGGGGCCAACGTCCTGACTTTC.